These T cell receptor beta chains were read from a single sample in a study of OX40 agonist ivuxolimab in advanced cancers. Repertoires were generated with immunoSEQ multiplex PCR, while TCRdb's copy carries only in-frame clones and drops some. The data contain about 73,000 clones, approximately 90% of them singletons. The sequencing used CD4+ or CD8+ T cells sorted from blood, collected in a trial of the OX40 agonist ivuxolimab. These receptors originate from an adult with an advanced solid tumor such as melanoma, head and neck, liver or kidney cancer. Both conserved end residues are part of each CDR3. A D gene is named only where the DNA matches it firmly. Expanded clones get a size class; other rows say once, few or many, or leave the size out.

d_call | j_call | clone_size | v_call | cdr3_aa | cdr3_nt
NA | TRBJ2-5 | NA | TRBV18 | CASHRDFGYQETQYF | TGTGCCAGCCATAGGGACTTTGGGTACCAAGAGACCCAGTACTTC
NA | TRBJ2-7 | NA | TRBV30 | CAWSTHSYEQYF | TGTGCCTGGAGCACACATTCCTACGAGCAGTACTTC
NA | TRBJ2-3 | NA | TRBV7-6 | CASSRWGGNTDTQYF | TGTGCCAGCAGCCGGTGGGGCGGTAACACAGATACGCAGTATTTT
TRBD1 | TRBJ2-7 | once | TRBV7-3 | CASSSNRGPLDEQYF | TGTGCCAGCAGCTCCAACAGGGGACCCCTAGACGAGCAGTACTTC
NA | TRBJ2-6 | NA | TRBV7-9 | CASSLFGDSPSGANVLTF | TGTGCCAGCAGCTTATTTGGGGATTCGCCCTCTGGGGCCAACGTCCTGACTTTC
NA | TRBJ1-1 | once | TRBV7-2 | CASSLVTNTEAFF | TGTGCCAGCAGCTTAGTAACGAACACTGAAGCTTTCTTT
NA | TRBJ1-2 | NA | TRBV28 | CASSLRAQGYTF | TGTGCCAGCAGTTTAAGGGCTCAGGGCTACACCTTC
TRBD2 | TRBJ2-2 | NA | TRBV19 | CASSRSGTSGMNTGELFF | TGTGCCAGTAGTCGATCCGGGACTAGCGGGATGAACACCGGGGAGCTGTTTTTT
NA | TRBJ2-3 | NA | TRBV19 | CASSIGASPQDTQYF | TGTGCCAGTAGTATAGGGGCCAGCCCGCAGGATACGCAGTATTTT
NA | TRBJ1-5 | NA | TRBV10-3 | CAIRGTQGNQPQHF | TGTGCCATCAGGGGAACTCAGGGAAATCAGCCCCAGCATTTT
NA | TRBJ1-1 | NA | TRBV5-4 | CASSSPPLNTEAFF | TGTGCCAGCAGCTCCCCCCCACTGAACACTGAAGCTTTCTTT
NA | TRBJ2-1 | NA | TRBV9 | CASSDPGPQFF | TGTGCCAGCAGTGATCCGGGACCCCAGTTCTTC
TRBD1 | TRBJ1-1 | once | TRBV4-3 | CASSLQGGGTEAFF | TGCGCCAGCAGCCTCCAGGGGGGGGGCACTGAAGCTTTCTTT
NA | TRBJ2-5 | NA | TRBV15 | CATSWRWGAGETQYF | TGTGCCACCAGCTGGCGTTGGGGGGCTGGGGAGACCCAGTACTTC
NA | TRBJ2-3 | NA | TRBV7-2 | CASSPTVGTDTQYF | TGTGCCAGCAGCCCGACCGTAGGCACAGATACGCAGTATTTT
NA | TRBJ2-1 | NA | TRBV15 | CATSKGLPSYNEQFF | TGTGCCACCAGCAAAGGACTTCCATCATACAATGAGCAGTTCTTC
TRBD1 | TRBJ2-7 | NA | TRBV5-6 | CASTTPGQGSYEQYF | TGTGCCAGCACCACGCCGGGACAGGGGTCCTACGAGCAGTACTTC
NA | TRBJ1-1 | NA | TRBV6-5 | CASSFPTSMNTEAFF | TGTGCCAGCAGTTTCCCAACCTCCATGAACACTGAAGCTTTCTTT
NA | TRBJ2-2 | NA | TRBV18 | CASSPPWDTGELFF | TGTGCCAGCTCACCACCGTGGGACACCGGGGAGCTGTTTTTT
NA | TRBJ1-4 | NA | TRBV4-2 | CASSQDRGAREKLFF | TGTGCCAGCAGCCAAGATCGAGGGGCACGAGAAAAACTGTTTTTT
NA | TRBJ1-1 | NA | TRBV28 | CASLRQGNTEAFF | TGTGCCAGCCTGCGGCAGGGAAACACTGAAGCTTTCTTT
NA | TRBJ1-4 | NA | TRBV10-3 | CAISRTESEEKLFF | TGTGCCATCAGTCGGACAGAGTCGGAGGAAAAACTGTTTTTT
NA | TRBJ2-7 | NA | TRBV30 | CAWRLTGTYEQYF | TGTGCCTGGAGGCTGACTGGGACCTACGAGCAGTACTTC
NA | TRBJ1-1 | few | TRBV11-2 | CASSLEQKGAEAFF | TGTGCCAGCAGCTTAGAACAGAAGGGGGCTGAAGCTTTCTTT
NA | TRBJ1-5 | once | TRBV15 | CATSRDRQPQHF | TGTGCCACCAGCAGAGATAGGCAGCCCCAGCATTTT
TRBD1 | TRBJ2-7 | NA | TRBV28 | CASRTGTVQYF | TGTGCCAGCAGAACCGGGACAGTTCAGTACTTC
NA | TRBJ2-2 | NA | TRBV27 | CASSPTPNTGELFF | TGTGCCAGCAGCCCGACTCCGAACACCGGGGAGCTGTTTTTT
NA | TRBJ1-6 | NA | TRBV13 | CASSFSQGNSPLHF | TGTGCCAGCAGCTTTAGCCAGGGGAATTCACCCCTCCACTTT